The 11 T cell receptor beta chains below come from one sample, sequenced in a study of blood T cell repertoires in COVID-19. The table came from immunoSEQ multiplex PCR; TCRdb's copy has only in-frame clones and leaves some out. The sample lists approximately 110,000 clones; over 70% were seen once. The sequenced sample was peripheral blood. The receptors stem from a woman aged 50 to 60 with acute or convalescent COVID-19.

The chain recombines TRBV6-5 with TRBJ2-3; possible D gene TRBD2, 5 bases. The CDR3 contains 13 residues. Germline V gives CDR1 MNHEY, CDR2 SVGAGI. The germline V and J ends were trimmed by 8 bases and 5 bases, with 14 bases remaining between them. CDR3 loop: CASPAEAGDTQYF. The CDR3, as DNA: TGTGCCAGCCCTGCCGAGGCGGGAGATACGCAGTATTTT.

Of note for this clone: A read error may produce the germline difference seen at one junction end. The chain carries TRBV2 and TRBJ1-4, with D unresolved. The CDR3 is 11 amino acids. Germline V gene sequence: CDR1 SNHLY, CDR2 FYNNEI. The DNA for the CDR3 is TGTGCCAGCAGTGAATGGGAGCGCCCGAATTTT. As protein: CASSEWERPNF.

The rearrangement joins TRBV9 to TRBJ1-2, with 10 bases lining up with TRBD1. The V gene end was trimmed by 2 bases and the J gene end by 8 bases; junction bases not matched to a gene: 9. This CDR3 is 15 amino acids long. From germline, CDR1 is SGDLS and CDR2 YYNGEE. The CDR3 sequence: CASSVDPTGGKGYTF. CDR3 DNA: TGTGCCAGCAGCGTCGACCCGACAGGGGGCAAAGGCTACACCTTC.

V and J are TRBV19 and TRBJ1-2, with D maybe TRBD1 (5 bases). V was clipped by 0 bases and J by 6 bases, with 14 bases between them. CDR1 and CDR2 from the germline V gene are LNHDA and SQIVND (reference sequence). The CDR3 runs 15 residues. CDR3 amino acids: CASSIDDARVDGYTF. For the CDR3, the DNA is TGTGCCAGTAGTATAGATGACGCCAGGGTGGATGGCTACACCTTC.

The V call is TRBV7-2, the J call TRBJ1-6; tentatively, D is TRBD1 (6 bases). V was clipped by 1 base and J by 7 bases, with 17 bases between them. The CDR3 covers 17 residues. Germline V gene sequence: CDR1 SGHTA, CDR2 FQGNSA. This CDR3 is CASSLEKGGTPNSPLHF. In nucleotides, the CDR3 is TGTGCCAGCAGCTTAGAAAAGGGGGGGACCCCAAATTCACCCCTCCACTTT.

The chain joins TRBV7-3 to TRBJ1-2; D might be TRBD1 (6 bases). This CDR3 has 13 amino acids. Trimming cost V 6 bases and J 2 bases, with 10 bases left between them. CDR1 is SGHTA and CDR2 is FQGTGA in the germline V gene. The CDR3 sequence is CASSYDRNYGYTF. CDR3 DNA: TGTGCCAGCAGTTACGACAGGAACTATGGCTACACCTTC.

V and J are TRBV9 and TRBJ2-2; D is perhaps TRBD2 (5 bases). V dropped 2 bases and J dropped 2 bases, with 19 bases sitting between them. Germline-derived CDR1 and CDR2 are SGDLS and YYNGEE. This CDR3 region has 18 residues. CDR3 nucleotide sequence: TGTGCCAGCAGCGTCCCGATCAACGGGGATAGAAACACCGGGGAGCTGTTTTTT. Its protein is CASSVPINGDRNTGELFF.

The CDR3 DNA is TGTGCCAGCAGCCAAGGAGGGTGGAACACTGAAGCTTTCTTT. Translated: CASSQGGWNTEAFF. The chain recombines TRBV6-5 with TRBJ1-1, with unresolved D. Germline CDR1 and CDR2: MNHEY and SVGAGI. The V gene lost 6 bases and the J gene lost 1 base, with 12 bases spanning the gap. The CDR3 runs to 14 residues.

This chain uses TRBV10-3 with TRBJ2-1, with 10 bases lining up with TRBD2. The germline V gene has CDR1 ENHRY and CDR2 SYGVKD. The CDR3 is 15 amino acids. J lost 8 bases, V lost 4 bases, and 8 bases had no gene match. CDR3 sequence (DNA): TGTGCCATCAGTGGGGTAGCGGGGGGCGGCGATGAGCAGTTCTTC. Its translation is CAISGVAGGGDEQFF.

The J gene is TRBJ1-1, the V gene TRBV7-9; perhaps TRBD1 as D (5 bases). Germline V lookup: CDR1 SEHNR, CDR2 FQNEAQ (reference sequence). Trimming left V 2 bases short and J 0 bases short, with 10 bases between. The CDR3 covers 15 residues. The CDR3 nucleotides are TGTGCCAGCAGCTTATGGGGCAACCTGAACACTGAAGCTTTCTTT. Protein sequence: CASSLWGNLNTEAFF.

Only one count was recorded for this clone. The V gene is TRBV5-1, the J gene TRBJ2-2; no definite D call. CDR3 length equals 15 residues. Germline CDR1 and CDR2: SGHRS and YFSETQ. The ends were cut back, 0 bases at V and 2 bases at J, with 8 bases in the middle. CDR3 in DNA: TGCGCCAGCAGCTTGGGGCCAAGTAACACCGGGGAGCTGTTTTTT. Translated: CASSLGPSNTGELFF.